Listed below are T cell receptor beta chains from one sample, sequenced in a study of blood T cell repertoires in COVID-19. The method was immunoSEQ multiplex PCR; TCRdb's version includes in-frame clones alone and lacks a portion of them. The sample has almost 200,000 clones, about 90% seen once; the top ten hold 7.5% to 10%. The specimen was PBMCs or T cells enriched from blood (not recorded which). The source of these receptors is a woman aged 18-29 years who had recovered from COVID-19. Each CDR3 is given with its conserved first and last residue. D genes are given only for firm matches. Clone size is not always given. Where it is, it says once, few, many or a class for expanded clones.

j_call d_call clone_size v_call cdr3_nt cdr3_aa
TRBJ1-1 TRBD1 - TRBV24-1 TGTGCCACCAGTGACCCCGGACAGGGGAACACTGAAGCTTTCTTT CATSDPGQGNTEAFF
TRBJ2-7 - - TRBV7-3 TGTGCCAGCAGCCCGGGATCCTTAGTAGAGCAGTACTTC CASSPGSLVEQYF
TRBJ2-7 - once TRBV5-4 TGTGCCAGCAGCTTCAGGCAAGGCGAGCAGTACTTC CASSFRQGEQYF
TRBJ2-7 - - TRBV21-1 TGTGCCAGCAGCAAAGGCCCGGGACAGGAAAACGAGCAGTACTTC CASSKGPGQENEQYF
TRBJ2-3 TRBD2 - TRBV5-1 TGCGCCAGCAGCTTGGGAGGCGGGGGGCCCACAGATACGCAGTATTTT CASSLGGGGPTDTQYF
TRBJ2-5 - - TRBV28 TGTGCCAGCAGTTTGACCACAGACACCCTGGGCCAAGAGACCCAGTACTTC CASSLTTDTLGQETQYF
TRBJ2-7 TRBD2 - TRBV6-5 TGTGCCAGCAGTTACTATTTTCAGGGAGGGGCCTACGAGCAGTACTTC CASSYYFQGGAYEQYF
TRBJ1-5 - - TRBV6-1 TGTGCCAGCAGTGAATGGGCAGTTTATAGCAATCAGCCCCAGCATTTT CASSEWAVYSNQPQHF
TRBJ2-7 TRBD2 once TRBV5-1 TGCGCCAGCAGTCCCGGGGGGGTCCGCTCCTACGAGCAGTACTTC CASSPGGVRSYEQYF
TRBJ1-2 TRBD1 - TRBV10-3 TGTGCCATCACGAGCCAGGGGGAGACTAACTATGGCTACACCTTC CAITSQGETNYGYTF
TRBJ2-5 - - TRBV3-1/TRBV3-2 TGTGCCAGCAGCCTAGGTTGGGGGCGACAAGAGACCCAGTACTTC CASSLGWGRQETQYF
TRBJ1-5 - - TRBV10-1 TGCGCCAGCAGTGAGTCTGGGGGGCAGCCCCAGCATTTT CASSESGGQPQHF
TRBJ2-1 TRBD1 - TRBV3-1/TRBV3-2 TGTGCCAGCAGCCAAGATCGGACAGGGGGCACCCAGGTAGGCAATGAGCAGTTCTTC CASSQDRTGGTQVGNEQFF
TRBJ2-6 TRBD1 - TRBV28 TGTGCCAGCAGTTCGGGGGTCCGGGACAGGGGATACTCTGGGGCCAACGTCCTGACTTTC CASSSGVRDRGYSGANVLTF
TRBJ1-2 TRBD1 - TRBV6-1 TGTGCCAGCAGTGAAGGGTTACAGGGGTACGGGGGCTACACCTTC CASSEGLQGYGGYTF
TRBJ1-2 TRBD1 once TRBV7-9 TGTGCCAGCAGCTTCCCAGGGGGTTATGGCTACACCTTC CASSFPGGYGYTF
TRBJ1-2 - - TRBV29-1 TGCAGCGCCCCCTCCGGGGAGAAAAGGAGTGGCTACACCTTC CSAPSGEKRSGYTF
TRBJ2-2 TRBD2 - TRBV7-9 TGTGCCAGCAGCCTTCGGGGGGGCATCGGGGAGCTGTTTTTT CASSLRGGIGELFF
TRBJ1-5 - - TRBV28 TGTGCCAGCAGTTTTGGTGAGACAGGCCTAAATCAGCCCCAGCATTTT CASSFGETGLNQPQHF
TRBJ2-3 - - TRBV24-1 TGTGCCACCAGTGCTTATGACAGGTTCCCAGATACGCAGTATTTT CATSAYDRFPDTQYF
TRBJ2-2 TRBD1 - TRBV7-3 TGTGCCAGCAGCAAGGACAGGGTGATCGGGGAGCTGTTTTTT CASSKDRVIGELFF
TRBJ1-2 - - TRBV28 TGTGCCAGCAGCGGGGGGCTGCATGGCTACACCTTC CASSGGLHGYTF
TRBJ1-1 TRBD1 - TRBV12-3/TRBV12-4 TGTGCCAGCACTCAGGGGGCCCCTGAAGCTTTCTTT CASTQGAPEAFF
TRBJ2-7 - - TRBV3-1/TRBV3-2 TGTGCCAGCAGCCCGAGCGCCGGAGGGGCGGCCGAGCAGTACTTC CASSPSAGGAAEQYF
TRBJ1-1 - - TRBV3-1/TRBV3-2 TGTGCCAGCAGCCAAGAAACTGTTTTTCGGGAGCCGGGCACTGAAGCTTTCTTT CASSQETVFREPGTEAFF
TRBJ1-2 - - TRBV28 TGTGCCAGCAGTTCGGGGGACGGAAGATATGGCTACACCTTC CASSSGDGRYGYTF
TRBJ2-3 - - TRBV9 TGTGCCAGCAGCTCCTTAGTAGGCGGGGCAGATACGCAGTATTTT CASSSLVGGADTQYF
TRBJ2-7 - - TRBV2 TGTGCCAGCAGTGAGAGCGAGCTAAGCTACGAGCAGTACTTC CASSESELSYEQYF
TRBJ1-6 TRBD1 once TRBV5-1 TGCGCCAGCAGCTCGCTCCGGGACAGCTATAATTCACCCCTCCACTTT CASSSLRDSYNSPLHF
TRBJ1-2 - once TRBV24-1 TGTGCCACCAGCCTGGCCGATCCTTTGTCCAACTATGGCTACACCTTC CATSLADPLSNYGYTF
TRBJ1-4 TRBD1 - TRBV7-2 TGTGCCAGCAGCTACCAGGACAGGGGTAATGAAAAACTGTTTTTT CASSYQDRGNEKLFF
TRBJ2-7 - once TRBV21-1 TGTGCCAGCAGCACGACTAGCGGGGGTTACGAGCAGTACTTC CASSTTSGGYEQYF
TRBJ1-6 - - TRBV21-1 TGTGCACAACAGGGATGTAATTCACCCCTCCACTTT CAQQGCNSPLHF
TRBJ2-7 - once TRBV27 TGTGCCAGCAGTTTAGAAGCGAACAACTACGAGCAGTACTTC CASSLEANNYEQYF
TRBJ1-2 - - TRBV14 TGTGCCAGCAGCCAAGTGGGCAGGGGAAACTATGGCTACACCTTC CASSQVGRGNYGYTF
TRBJ1-2 - - TRBV6-5 TGTGCCAGCAGAAAGCGGGGAGGCTATGGCTACACCTTC CASRKRGGYGYTF
TRBJ1-6 TRBD1 - TRBV27 TGTGCCAGCAGTTCCCTAACCGTGACAGGGTTGTCGGATTCACCCCTCCACTTT CASSSLTVTGLSDSPLHF
TRBJ1-1 - - TRBV7-8 TGTGCCAGCAGCTTGCACGGACTAGGACCCGTGAACACTGAAGCTTTCTTT CASSLHGLGPVNTEAFF
TRBJ1-2 - - TRBV7-2 TGTGCCAGCAGCTTAAGTTCAGGGGCTTCTCGTGGCTACACCTTC CASSLSSGASRGYTF
TRBJ1-1 - - TRBV19 TGTGCCACGGGCGACCCACGGGGCGGGGAGTTGGCTTTCTTT CATGDPRGGELAFF